This TCR beta chain originates from a study of blood T cell repertoires in COVID-19. Clones were read by immunoSEQ multiplex PCR, and TCRdb kept only the in-frame ones, dropping some. Found here are 350,000 to 400,000 clones, more than 70% of them singletons; the top ten hold approximately 1.2%. This CDR3 region has 16 residues. V was cut by 3 bases and J by 7 bases, with 20 bases left in between. Germline CDR1 and CDR2: SGDLS and YYNGEE. Recovered Cohort 3 donors showed two negative PCRs, clearance, or symptom resolution. The TCR sequence derives from a woman under 30 who had recovered from COVID-19. The V call is TRBV9, the J call TRBJ2-1; weak D call: TRBD2 (6 bases). The sequenced material came from PBMCs or T cells enriched from blood (not recorded which). The CDR3 DNA is TGTGCCAGCAGCGCCCTAGAGACCGGGGGTGAAAATGAGCAGTTCTTC. Protein product: CASSALETGGENEQFF.